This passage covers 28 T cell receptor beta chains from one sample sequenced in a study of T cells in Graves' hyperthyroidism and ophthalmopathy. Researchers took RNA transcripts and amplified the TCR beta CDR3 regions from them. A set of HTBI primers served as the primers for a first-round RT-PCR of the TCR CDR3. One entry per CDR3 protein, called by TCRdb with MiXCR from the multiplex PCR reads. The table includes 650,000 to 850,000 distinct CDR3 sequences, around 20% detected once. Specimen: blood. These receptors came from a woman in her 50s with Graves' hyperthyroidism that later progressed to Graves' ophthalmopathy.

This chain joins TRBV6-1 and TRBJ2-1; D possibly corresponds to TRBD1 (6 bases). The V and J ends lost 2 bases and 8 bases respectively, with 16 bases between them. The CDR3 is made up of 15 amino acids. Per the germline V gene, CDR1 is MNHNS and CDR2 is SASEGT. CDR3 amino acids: CASSEIQGGWDEQFF. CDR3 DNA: TGTGCCAGCAGTGAAATACAGGGTGGTTGGGATGAGCAGTTCTTC.

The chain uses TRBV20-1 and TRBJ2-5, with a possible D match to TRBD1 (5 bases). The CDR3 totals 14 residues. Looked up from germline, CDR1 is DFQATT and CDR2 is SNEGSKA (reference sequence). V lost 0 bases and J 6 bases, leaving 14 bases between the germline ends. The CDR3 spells CSARDGLVGQTQYF. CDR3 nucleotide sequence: TGCAGTGCTAGAGATGGCCTTGTGGGGCAGACCCAGTACTTC.

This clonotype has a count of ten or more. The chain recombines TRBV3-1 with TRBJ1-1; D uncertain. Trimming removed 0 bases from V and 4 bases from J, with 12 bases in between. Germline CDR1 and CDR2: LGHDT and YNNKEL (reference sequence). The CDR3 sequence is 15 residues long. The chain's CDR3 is CASSQDLTASTEAFF. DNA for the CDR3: TGTGCCAGCAGCCAAGACCTGACCGCATCCACTGAAGCTTTCTTT.

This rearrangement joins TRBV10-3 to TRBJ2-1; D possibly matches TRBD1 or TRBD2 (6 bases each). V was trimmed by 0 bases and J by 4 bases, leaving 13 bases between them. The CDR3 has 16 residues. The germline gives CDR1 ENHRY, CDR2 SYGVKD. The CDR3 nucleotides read TGTGCCATCAGTGAGTCAGCAGGGGAGGTGTACAATGAGCAGTTCTTC. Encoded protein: CAISESAGEVYNEQFF.

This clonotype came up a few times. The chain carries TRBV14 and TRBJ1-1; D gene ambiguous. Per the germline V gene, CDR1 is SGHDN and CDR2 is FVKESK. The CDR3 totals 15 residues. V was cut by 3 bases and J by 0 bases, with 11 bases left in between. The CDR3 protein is CASSQGRSMNTEAFF. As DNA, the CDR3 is TGTGCCAGCAGCCAGGGAAGGAGCATGAACACTGAAGCTTTCTTT.

CDR3 nucleotides: TGTGCCTGGGGTGCCCGCTACTACGAGCAGTACTTC. This codes for CAWGARYYEQYF. The chain combines TRBV30 with TRBJ2-7, with D uncertain. The CDR3 is made up of 12 amino acids. Looked up from germline, CDR1 is GTSNPN and CDR2 is SVGIG (reference sequence). The V gene lost 5 bases and the J gene lost 3 bases, with 11 bases spanning the gap.

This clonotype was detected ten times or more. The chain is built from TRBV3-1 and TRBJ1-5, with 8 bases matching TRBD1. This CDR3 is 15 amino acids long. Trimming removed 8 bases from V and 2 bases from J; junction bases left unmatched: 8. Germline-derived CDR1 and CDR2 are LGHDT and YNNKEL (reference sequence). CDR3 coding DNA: TGTGCCAGCTCGACAGGGGCGGAGGGCAATCAGCCCCAGCATTTT. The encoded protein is CASSTGAEGNQPQHF.

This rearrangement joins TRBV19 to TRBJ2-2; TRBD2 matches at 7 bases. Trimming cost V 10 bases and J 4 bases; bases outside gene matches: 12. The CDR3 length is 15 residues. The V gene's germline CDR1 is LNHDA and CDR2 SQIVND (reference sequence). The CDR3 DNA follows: TGTGCCACGGCGTGGGGGGGATCCGGCACCGGGGAGCTGTTTTTT. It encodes CATAWGGSGTGELFF.

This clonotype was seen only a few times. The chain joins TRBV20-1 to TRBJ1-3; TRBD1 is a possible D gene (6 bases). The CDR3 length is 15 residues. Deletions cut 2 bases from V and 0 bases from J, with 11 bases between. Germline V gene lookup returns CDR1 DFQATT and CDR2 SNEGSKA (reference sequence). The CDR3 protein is CSARSGASSGNTIYF. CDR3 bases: TGCAGTGCTAGATCGGGGGCGAGCTCTGGAAACACCATATATTTT.

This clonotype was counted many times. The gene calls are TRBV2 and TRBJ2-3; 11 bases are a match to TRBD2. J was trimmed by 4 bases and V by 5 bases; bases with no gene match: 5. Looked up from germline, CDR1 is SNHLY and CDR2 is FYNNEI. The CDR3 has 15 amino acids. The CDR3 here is CASSSSGGPADTQYF. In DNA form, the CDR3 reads TGTGCCAGCAGTTCTAGCGGGGGGCCAGCAGATACGCAGTATTTT. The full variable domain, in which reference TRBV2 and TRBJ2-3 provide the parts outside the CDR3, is EPEVTQTPSHQVTQMGQEVILRCVPISNHLYFYWYRQILGQKVEFLVSFYNNEISEKSEIFDDQFSVERPDGSNFTLKIRSTKLEDSAMYFCASSSSGGPADTQYFGPGTRLTVL.

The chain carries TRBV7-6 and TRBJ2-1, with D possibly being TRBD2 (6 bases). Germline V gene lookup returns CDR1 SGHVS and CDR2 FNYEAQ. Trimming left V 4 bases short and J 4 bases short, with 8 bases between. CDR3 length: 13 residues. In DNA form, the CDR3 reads TGTGCCAGCAGCTGGGGACTTTACAATGAGCAGTTCTTC. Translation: CASSWGLYNEQFF.

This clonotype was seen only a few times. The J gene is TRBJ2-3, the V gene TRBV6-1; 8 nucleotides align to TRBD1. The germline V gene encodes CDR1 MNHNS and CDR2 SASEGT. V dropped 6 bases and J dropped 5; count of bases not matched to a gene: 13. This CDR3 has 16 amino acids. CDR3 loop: CASSNQRGQGVDTQYF. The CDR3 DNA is TGTGCCAGCAGCAACCAACGAGGACAGGGAGTAGATACGCAGTATTTT.

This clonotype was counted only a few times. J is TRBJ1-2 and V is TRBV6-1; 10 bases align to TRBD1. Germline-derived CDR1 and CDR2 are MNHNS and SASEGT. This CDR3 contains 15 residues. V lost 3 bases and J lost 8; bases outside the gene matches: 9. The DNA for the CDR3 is TGTGCCAGCAGTGACCGGGACAGGGGAGGACTCGGCTACACCTTC. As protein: CASSDRDRGGLGYTF.

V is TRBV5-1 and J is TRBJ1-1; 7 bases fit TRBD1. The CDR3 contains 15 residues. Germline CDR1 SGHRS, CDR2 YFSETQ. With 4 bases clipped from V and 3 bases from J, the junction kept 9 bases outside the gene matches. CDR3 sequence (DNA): TGCGCCAGCAGCACCCCCGGACAGGATTACACTGAAGCTTTCTTT. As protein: CASSTPGQDYTEAFF.

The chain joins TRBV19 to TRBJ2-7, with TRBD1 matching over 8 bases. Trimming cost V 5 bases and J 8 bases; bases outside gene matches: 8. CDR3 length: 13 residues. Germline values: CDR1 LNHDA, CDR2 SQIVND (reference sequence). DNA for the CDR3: TGTGCCAGTAGTCAGGACAGGGTAAGCAAGCAGTACTTC. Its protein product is CASSQDRVSKQYF.

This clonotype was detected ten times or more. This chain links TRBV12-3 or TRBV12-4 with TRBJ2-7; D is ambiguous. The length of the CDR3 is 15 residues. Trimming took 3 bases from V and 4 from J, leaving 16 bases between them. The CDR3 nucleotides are TGTGCCAGCAGTTTCCTCGGCAGGCAACATTACGAGCAGTACTTC. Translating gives CASSFLGRQHYEQYF.

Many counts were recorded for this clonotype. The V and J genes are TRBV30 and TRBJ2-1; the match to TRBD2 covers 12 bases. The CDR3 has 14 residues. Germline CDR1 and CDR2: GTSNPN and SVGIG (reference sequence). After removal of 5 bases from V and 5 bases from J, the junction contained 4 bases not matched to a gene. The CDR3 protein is CAWALAGGNNEQFF. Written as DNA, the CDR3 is TGTGCCTGGGCCCTAGCGGGGGGGAACAATGAGCAGTTCTTC.

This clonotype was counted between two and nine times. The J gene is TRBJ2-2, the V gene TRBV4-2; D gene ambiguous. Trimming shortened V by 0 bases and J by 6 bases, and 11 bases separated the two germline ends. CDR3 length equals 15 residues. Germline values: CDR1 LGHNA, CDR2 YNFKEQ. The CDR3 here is CASSQDLTLPGELFF. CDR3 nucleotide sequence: TGTGCCAGCAGCCAAGACCTAACACTCCCCGGGGAGCTGTTTTTT.

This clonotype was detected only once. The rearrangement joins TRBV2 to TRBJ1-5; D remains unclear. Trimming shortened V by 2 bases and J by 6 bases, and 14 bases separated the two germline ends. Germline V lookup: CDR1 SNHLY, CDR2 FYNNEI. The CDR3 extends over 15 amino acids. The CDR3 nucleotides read TGTGCCAGCAGTGAAACAACCGGGAGGAGTCAGCCCCAGCATTTT. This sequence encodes CASSETTGRSQPQHF.

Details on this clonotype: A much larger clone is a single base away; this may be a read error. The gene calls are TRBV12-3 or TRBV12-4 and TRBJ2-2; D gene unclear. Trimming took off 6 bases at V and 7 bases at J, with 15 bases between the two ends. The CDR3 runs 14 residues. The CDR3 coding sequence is TGTGCCAGCAGCCCGGGCCTTGAGAGCGGGGAGCTGTTTTTT. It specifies CASSPGLESGELFF.

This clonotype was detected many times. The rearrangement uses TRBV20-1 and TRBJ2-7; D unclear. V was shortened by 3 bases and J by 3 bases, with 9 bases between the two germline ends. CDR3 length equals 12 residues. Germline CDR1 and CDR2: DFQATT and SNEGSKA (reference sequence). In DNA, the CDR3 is TGCAGTGCTAGGGCAGGTGACTACGAGCAGTACTTC. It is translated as CSARAGDYEQYF.

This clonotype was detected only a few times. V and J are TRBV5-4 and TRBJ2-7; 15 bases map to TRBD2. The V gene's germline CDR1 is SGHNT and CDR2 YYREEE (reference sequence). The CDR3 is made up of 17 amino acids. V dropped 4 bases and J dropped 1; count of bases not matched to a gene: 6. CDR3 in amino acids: CASSPGLAGGLSYEQYF. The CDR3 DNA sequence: TGTGCCAGCAGCCCCGGACTAGCGGGGGGGCTTTCCTACGAGCAGTACTTC.

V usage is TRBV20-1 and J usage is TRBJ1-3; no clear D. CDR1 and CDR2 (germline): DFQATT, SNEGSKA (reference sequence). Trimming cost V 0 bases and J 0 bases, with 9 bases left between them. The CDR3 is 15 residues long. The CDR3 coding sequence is TGCAGTGCTAGAGATCTGTTCCTCTCTGGAAACACCATATATTTT. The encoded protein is CSARDLFLSGNTIYF.

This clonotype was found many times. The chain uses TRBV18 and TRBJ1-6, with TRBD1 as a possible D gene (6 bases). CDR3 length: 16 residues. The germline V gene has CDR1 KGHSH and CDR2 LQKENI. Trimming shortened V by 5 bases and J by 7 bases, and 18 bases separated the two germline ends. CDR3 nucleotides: TGTGCCAGCTCAACCACGAATCCAGGGGTCAATTCACCCCTCCACTTT. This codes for CASSTTNPGVNSPLHF.

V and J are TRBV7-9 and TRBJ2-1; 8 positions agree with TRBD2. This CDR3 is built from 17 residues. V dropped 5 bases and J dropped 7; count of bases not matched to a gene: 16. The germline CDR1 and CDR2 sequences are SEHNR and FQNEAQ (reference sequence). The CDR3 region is CASSPRTSLNGDNEQFF. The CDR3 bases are TGTGCCAGCAGCCCCCGGACTAGCTTAAATGGGGATAATGAGCAGTTCTTC.

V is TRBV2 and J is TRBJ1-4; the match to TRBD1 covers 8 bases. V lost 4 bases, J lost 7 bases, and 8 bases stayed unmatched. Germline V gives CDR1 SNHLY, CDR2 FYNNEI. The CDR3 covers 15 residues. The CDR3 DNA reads TGTGCCAGCAGTGGAAACAGGGGGAATCCTGAAAAACTGTTTTTT. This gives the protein CASSGNRGNPEKLFF.

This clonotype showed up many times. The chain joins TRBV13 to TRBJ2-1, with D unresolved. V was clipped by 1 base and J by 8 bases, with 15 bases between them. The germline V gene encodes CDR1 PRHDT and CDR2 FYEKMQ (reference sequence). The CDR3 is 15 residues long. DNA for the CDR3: TGTGCCAGCAGCTTAGAGGGCTCCGGCGCCTATGAGCAGTTCTTC. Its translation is CASSLEGSGAYEQFF. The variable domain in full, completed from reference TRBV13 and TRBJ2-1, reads AAGVIQSPRHLIKEKRETATLKCYPIPRHDTVYWYQQGPGQDPQFLISFYEKMQSDKGSIPDRFSAQQFSDYHSELNMSSLELGDSALYFCASSLEGSGAYEQFFGPGTRLTVL.

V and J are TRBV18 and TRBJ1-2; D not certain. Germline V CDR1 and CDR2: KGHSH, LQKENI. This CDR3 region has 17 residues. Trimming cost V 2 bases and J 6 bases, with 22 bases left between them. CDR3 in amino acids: CASSPGRPEGTKDGYTF. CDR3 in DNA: TGTGCCAGCTCACCAGGCAGGCCTGAAGGCACCAAGGATGGCTACACCTTC.